These T cell receptor beta chains were read from a single sample in a study of blood T cell repertoires in COVID-19. Method: immunoSEQ multiplex PCR; TCRdb's copy keeps in-frame clones and lacks some. Of under 150,000 clones in the sample, 80% to 90% were seen once. Sequencing was done on a sample of peripheral blood. The receptors here all came from a human donor in a cohort sampled during active COVID-19. Both conserved end residues are part of each CDR3. A D gene is named only where the DNA matches it firmly. Clone size is not always given. Where it is, it says once, few, many or a class for expanded clones.

v_call	d_call	clone_size	j_call	cdr3_aa	cdr3_nt
TRBV7-9	-	-	TRBJ2-3	CATRGVTGPTDTQYF	TGTGCTACCCGAGGGGTGACAGGCCCAACAGATACGCAGTATTTT
TRBV19	TRBD1	-	TRBJ2-7	CASSGDRDPYEQYF	TGTGCCAGTAGTGGGGACAGGGACCCCTACGAGCAGTACTTC
TRBV5-4	-	once	TRBJ2-2	CASSLEVPGAGELFF	TGTGCCAGCAGCTTGGAAGTCCCCGGGGCCGGGGAGCTGTTTTTT
TRBV30	TRBD2	-	TRBJ2-3	CAWSWTSGFTDTQYF	TGTGCCTGGAGTTGGACTAGCGGTTTCACAGATACGCAGTATTTT
TRBV7-2	-	once	TRBJ2-4	CASSLGGGPAKNIQYF	TGTGCCAGCAGCTTAGGGGGGGGCCCGGCCAAAAACATTCAGTACTTC
TRBV14	-	-	TRBJ2-7	CASSQAVAYEQYF	TGTGCCAGCAGCCAAGCGGTGGCCTACGAGCAGTACTTC
TRBV9	TRBD1	-	TRBJ1-2	CASSVGGRTGGDGYTF	TGTGCCAGCAGCGTAGGGGGCCGGACAGGGGGCGATGGCTACACCTTC
TRBV29-1	TRBD2	-	TRBJ2-1	CSVQWTSGGGEQFF	TGCAGCGTTCAATGGACTAGCGGGGGAGGTGAGCAGTTCTTC
TRBV5-1	TRBD2	-	TRBJ2-1	CASSLASGGYNEQFF	TGCGCCAGCAGCTTGGCCAGCGGGGGGTACAATGAGCAGTTCTTC
TRBV10-3	TRBD1	-	TRBJ2-7	CAINQGDDEQYF	TGTGCCATCAATCAGGGGGACGACGAGCAGTACTTC
TRBV6-2/TRBV6-3	TRBD1	-	TRBJ2-3	CASSAGTGWDTQYF	TGTGCCAGCAGTGCGGGGACAGGGTGGGATACGCAGTATTTT
TRBV29-1	TRBD1	-	TRBJ1-2	CSVGDRGVSGYTF	TGCAGCGTGGGGGACAGGGGGGTTAGTGGCTACACCTTC
TRBV7-2	-	-	TRBJ2-2	CASSVPLTVPGELFF	TGTGCCAGCAGCGTGCCCCTTACAGTTCCCGGGGAGCTGTTTTTT
TRBV10-2	-	-	TRBJ2-7	CASTQGTTHEQYF	TGCGCCAGCACTCAGGGGACGACCCACGAGCAGTACTTC
TRBV29-1	TRBD1	-	TRBJ2-7	CSVRHRGLTSYEQYF	TGCAGCGTCCGACACAGGGGGTTGACGTCCTACGAGCAGTACTTC
TRBV18	-	-	TRBJ1-1	CASFGQINTEAFF	TGTGCCAGCTTCGGACAAATTAACACTGAAGCTTTCTTT
TRBV19	TRBD2	-	TRBJ2-3	CASSVAGGGKTQYF	TGTGCCAGTAGTGTCGCCGGGGGGGGGAAGACGCAGTATTTT
TRBV5-4	-	-	TRBJ1-1	CASSFGLGGDTEAFF	TGTGCCAGCAGCTTCGGATTGGGCGGGGACACTGAAGCTTTCTTT
TRBV28	-	-	TRBJ2-7	CASSLTGYEQYF	TGTGCCAGCAGCTTAACGGGTTACGAGCAGTACTTC
TRBV27	-	-	TRBJ1-2	CASSPTGNYGYTF	TGTGCCAGCAGTCCAACAGGGAACTATGGCTACACCTTC
TRBV4-1	-	-	TRBJ1-2	CASSQVSANYGYTF	TGCGCCAGCAGCCAAGTTAGTGCTAACTATGGCTACACCTTC
TRBV10-2	-	-	TRBJ1-5	CASSSGTSNQPQHF	TGCGCCAGCAGCTCCGGGACAAGTAATCAGCCCCAGCATTTT
TRBV7-9	-	-	TRBJ1-2	CASSSLGVGDGYTF	TGTGCCAGCAGCTCCCTAGGGGTAGGGGATGGCTACACCTTC
TRBV1	-	-	TRBJ1-2	CTSSQRGYGYTF	TGCACCAGCAGCCAAAGAGGCTATGGCTACACCTTC